Below are 7 T cell receptor beta chains sequenced from a single sample in a study of CD8 T cells in ankylosing spondylitis. Each CDR3 protein is one row after TCRdb ran MiXCR on the 5' RACE reads. The sample lists 30,000 to 35,000 distinct CDR3 sequences; under 40% were seen once. The sample taken for sequencing was synovial fluid, either unsorted or a sorted T cell fraction (not recorded which). Every receptor here comes from a male donor with ankylosing spondylitis.

This clonotype was detected only a few times. The chain uses TRBV6-1 and TRBJ1-5; a possible D gene is TRBD1 (5 bases). Germline V gene sequence: CDR1 MNHNS, CDR2 SASEGT. V lost 6 bases and J 0 bases, leaving 9 bases between the germline ends. The CDR3 consists of 14 residues. In DNA, the CDR3 is TGTGCCAGCAGGCAGGGATTTAGCAATCAGCCCCAGCATTTT. This codes for CASRQGFSNQPQHF.

The V call is TRBV27, the J call TRBJ2-1; 8 nucleotides align to TRBD1. CDR3 length equals 13 residues. V lost 5 bases, J lost 9 bases, and 6 bases stayed unmatched. CDR1 and CDR2 from the germline V gene are MNHEY and SMNVEV (reference sequence). CDR3 region: CASSGQGEAEQFF. CDR3 DNA sequence: TGTGCCAGCAGTGGACAGGGTGAGGCTGAGCAGTTCTTC.

This sequence joins TRBV11-1 and TRBJ2-1; D gene uncertain. From germline, CDR1 is SGHAT and CDR2 FQDESV (reference sequence). V lost 1 base and J 6 bases, leaving 16 bases between the germline ends. This CDR3 is built from 16 residues. The CDR3 region is CASSLDVDWAFNEQFF. The CDR3 bases are TGTGCCAGCAGCTTAGATGTCGACTGGGCCTTCAATGAGCAGTTCTTC.

This clonotype was found many times. This chain uses TRBV3-1 with TRBJ1-1; 7 bases line up with TRBD1. Germline lookup yields CDR1 LGHDT and CDR2 YNNKEL (reference sequence). The length of the CDR3 is 13 residues. The V gene end was trimmed by 4 bases and the J gene end by 3 bases; junction bases not matched to a gene: 2. The CDR3 sequence is CASSLQGDTEAFF. The CDR3 DNA is TGTGCCAGCAGCCTCCAGGGGGACACTGAAGCTTTCTTT. The full variable domain, completed using reference TRBV3-1 and TRBJ1-1, is DTAVSQTPKYLVTQMGNDKSIKCEQNLGHDTMYWYKQDSKKFLKIMFSYNNKELIINETVPNRFSPKSPDKAHLNLHINSLELGDSAVYFCASSLQGDTEAFFGQGTRLTVV.

This chain links TRBV12-5 with TRBJ2-1, with unresolved D. CDR3 length: 15 amino acids. Germline CDR1 LGHNT, CDR2 FRNRAP. With 5 bases removed from V and 0 bases from J, the gap between germline ends came to 11 bases. The CDR3 DNA follows: TGTGCTAGTGGTCCGACCTCGAGCTCCTACAATGAGCAGTTCTTC. Translated: CASGPTSSSYNEQFF.

The rearrangement uses TRBV3-1 and TRBJ2-1; the D call may be TRBD1 or TRBD2 (5 bases each). V was pared by 5 bases and J by 10 bases, with 12 bases between. Germline CDR1 and CDR2: LGHDT and YNNKEL (reference sequence). The CDR3 is 12 amino acids. The CDR3 sequence: CASSWGPGEQFF. For the CDR3, the DNA is TGTGCCAGCAGCTGGGGACCAGGGGAGCAGTTCTTC.

The genes are TRBV7-9 and TRBJ2-1; maybe TRBD2 (5 bases). The CDR3 has 13 amino acids. V lost 4 bases, J lost 9 bases, and 13 bases lay in between. The germline V gene encodes CDR1 SEHNR and CDR2 FQNEAQ (reference sequence). CDR3 in amino acids: CASSSGLAGEQFF. The CDR3 region has the DNA TGTGCCAGCAGCTCTGGACTCGCCGGTGAGCAGTTCTTC.